Detailed here is one T cell receptor beta chain. The antigen remains undetermined. iRepertoire HTBI primers and Arm-PCR of CDR3 regions built TCR beta libraries. A single record per CDR3 protein comes from TCRdb applying MiXCR to the multiplex PCR reads. The table shows under 350,000 distinct CDR3 sequences, with under 25% occurring only once. This sample is part of a study of regulatory T cells in long-lasting Graves disease. Overall study results and limits: With a small sample size, accuracy may have been reduced. Repertoires from persistent disease leaned toward TRBV28, TRBJ1-2 and TRBJ2-5. Samples came from peripheral blood alone, without thyroid tissue.

Time point here: persistent/refractory GD, antithyroid drugs over 5 years with positive TRAb. With RNA extracted from PBMCs as input, the TCR library was made. Germline CDR1 and CDR2: LNHDA and SQIVND (reference sequence). Trimming cost V 6 bases and J 1 base, with 12 bases left between them. The length of the CDR3 is 14 residues. The J gene is TRBJ1-1, the V gene TRBV19; maybe TRBD1 (5 bases). This material consisted of peripheral blood mononuclear cells (PBMCs), taken when the disease was refractory, from a patient treated with antithyroid drugs. This TCR was sampled from a female donor with Graves disease. CDR3 nucleotide sequence: TGTGCCAGTAGGATGGGGGGGAGGAACACTGAAGCTTTCTTT. Protein product: CASRMGGRNTEAFF. Together with reference TRBV19 and TRBJ1-1, the CDR3 gives the full variable domain: DGGITQSPKYLFRKEGQNVTLSCEQNLNHDAMYWYRQDPGQGLRLIYYSQIVNDFQKGDIAEGYSVSREKKESFPLTVTSAQKNPTAFYLCASRMGGRNTEAFFGQGTRLTVV.